This T cell receptor (beta chain) was profiled in a study of regulatory T cells in long-lasting Graves disease. Stated time point: newly diagnosed GD, antithyroid drugs for less than 3 months. The TCR library was made from RNA extracted from PBMCs. Construction of TCR beta libraries relied on iRepertoire HTBI primers and on Arm-PCR targeting CDR3 regions. TCRdb analysed the multiplex PCR reads with MiXCR anew, one entry per CDR3 protein. The sample lists roughly 400,000 distinct CDR3 sequences, approximately 15% occurring once. The CDR3 spans 15 residues. The ends lost 0 bases at V and 5 bases at J; junction bases unmatched: 6. The germline gives CDR1 DFQATT, CDR2 SNEGSKA (reference sequence). On this clonotype: Antigen specificity is unknown.

The study, taken as a whole, reports: Patients with persistent disease shared 2,741 public clonotypes, outpacing the approximately 920 shared by new patients.

These data also featured in a second study, about T cells in Graves' hyperthyroidism and ophthalmopathy. Turning to that study: Ophthalmopathy onset followed model prediction by a median approximately seven months.

Sequenced material: peripheral blood mononuclear cells (PBMCs), taken at new diagnosis, from a patient treated with antithyroid drugs. The receptor was derived from a woman aged 40 to 55 with Graves disease. V and J are TRBV20-1 and TRBJ2-3, with 9 bases identical to TRBD2. CDR3 coding DNA: TGCAGTGCTAGAGATTCTAGCGGGACTGTAGATACGCAGTATTTT. Protein sequence: CSARDSSGTVDTQYF.